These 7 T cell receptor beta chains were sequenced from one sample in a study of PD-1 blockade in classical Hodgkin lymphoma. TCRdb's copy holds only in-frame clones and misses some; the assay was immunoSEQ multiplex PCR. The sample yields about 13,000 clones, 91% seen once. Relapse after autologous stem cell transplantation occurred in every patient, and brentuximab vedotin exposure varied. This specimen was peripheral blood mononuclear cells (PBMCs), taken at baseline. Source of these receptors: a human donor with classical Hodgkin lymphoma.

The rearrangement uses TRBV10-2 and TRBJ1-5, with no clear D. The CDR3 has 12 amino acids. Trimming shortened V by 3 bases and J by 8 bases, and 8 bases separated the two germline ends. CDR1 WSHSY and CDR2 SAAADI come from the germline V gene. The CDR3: CASSELGKPQHF. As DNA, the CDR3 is TGCGCCAGCAGTGAACTTGGTAAGCCCCAGCATTTT.

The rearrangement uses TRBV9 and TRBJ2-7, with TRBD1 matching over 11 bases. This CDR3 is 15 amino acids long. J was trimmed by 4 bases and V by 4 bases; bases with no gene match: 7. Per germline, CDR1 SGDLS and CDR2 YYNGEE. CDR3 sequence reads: CASSPWTGGGYEQYF. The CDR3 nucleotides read TGTGCCAGCAGCCCTTGGACAGGGGGCGGGTACGAGCAGTACTTC.

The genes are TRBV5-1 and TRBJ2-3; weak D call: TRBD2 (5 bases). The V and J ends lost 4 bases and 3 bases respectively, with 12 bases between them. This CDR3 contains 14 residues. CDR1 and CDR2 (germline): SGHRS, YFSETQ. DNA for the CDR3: TGCGCCAGCAGCGGAGGTCGGGGAACAGATACGCAGTATTTT. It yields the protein CASSGGRGTDTQYF.

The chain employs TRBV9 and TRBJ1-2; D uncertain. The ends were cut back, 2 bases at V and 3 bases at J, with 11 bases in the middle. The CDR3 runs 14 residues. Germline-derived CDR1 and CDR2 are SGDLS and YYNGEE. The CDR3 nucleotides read TGTGCCAGCAGCGTTTCCCAGGCTTACTATGGCTACACCTTC. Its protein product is CASSVSQAYYGYTF.

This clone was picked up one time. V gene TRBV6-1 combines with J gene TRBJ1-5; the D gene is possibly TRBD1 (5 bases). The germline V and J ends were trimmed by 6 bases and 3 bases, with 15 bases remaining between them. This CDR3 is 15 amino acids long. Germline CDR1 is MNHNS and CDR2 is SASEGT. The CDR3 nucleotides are TGTGCCAGCAGCCCCCAGGTGGGACCCAATCAGCCCCAGCATTTT. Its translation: CASSPQVGPNQPQHF.

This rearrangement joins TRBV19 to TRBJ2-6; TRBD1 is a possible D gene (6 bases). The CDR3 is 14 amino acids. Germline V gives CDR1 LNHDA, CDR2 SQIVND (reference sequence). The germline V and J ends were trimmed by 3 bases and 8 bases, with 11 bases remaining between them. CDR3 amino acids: CASSILGAPNVLTF. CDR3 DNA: TGTGCCAGTAGTATTTTGGGGGCCCCCAACGTCCTGACTTTC.

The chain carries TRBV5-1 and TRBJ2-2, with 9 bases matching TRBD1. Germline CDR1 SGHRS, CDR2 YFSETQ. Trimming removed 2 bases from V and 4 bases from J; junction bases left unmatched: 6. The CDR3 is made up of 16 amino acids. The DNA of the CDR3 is TGCGCCAGCAGCTTAACGGGACAGGGCACCACCGGGGAGCTGTTTTTT. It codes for CASSLTGQGTTGELFF.